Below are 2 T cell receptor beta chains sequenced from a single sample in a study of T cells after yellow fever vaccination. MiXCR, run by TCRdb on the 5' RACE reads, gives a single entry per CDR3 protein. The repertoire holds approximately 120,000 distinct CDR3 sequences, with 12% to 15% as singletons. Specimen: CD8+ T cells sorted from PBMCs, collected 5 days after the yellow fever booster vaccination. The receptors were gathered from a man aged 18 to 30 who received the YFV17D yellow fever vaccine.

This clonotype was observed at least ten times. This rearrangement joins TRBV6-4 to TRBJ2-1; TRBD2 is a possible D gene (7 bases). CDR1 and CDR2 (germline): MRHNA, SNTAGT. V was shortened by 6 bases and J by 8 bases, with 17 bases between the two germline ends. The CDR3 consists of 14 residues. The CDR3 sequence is CASSSAGEGDEQFF. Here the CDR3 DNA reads TGTGCCAGCAGCTCGGCGGGGGAGGGGGATGAGCAGTTCTTC.

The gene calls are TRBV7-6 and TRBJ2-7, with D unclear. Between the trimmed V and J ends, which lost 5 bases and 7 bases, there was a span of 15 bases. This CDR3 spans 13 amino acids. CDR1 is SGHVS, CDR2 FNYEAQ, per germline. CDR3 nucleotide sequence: TGTGCCAGCAGCCCGAGCACCGGTGAAGAGCAGTACTTC. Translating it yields CASSPSTGEEQYF.